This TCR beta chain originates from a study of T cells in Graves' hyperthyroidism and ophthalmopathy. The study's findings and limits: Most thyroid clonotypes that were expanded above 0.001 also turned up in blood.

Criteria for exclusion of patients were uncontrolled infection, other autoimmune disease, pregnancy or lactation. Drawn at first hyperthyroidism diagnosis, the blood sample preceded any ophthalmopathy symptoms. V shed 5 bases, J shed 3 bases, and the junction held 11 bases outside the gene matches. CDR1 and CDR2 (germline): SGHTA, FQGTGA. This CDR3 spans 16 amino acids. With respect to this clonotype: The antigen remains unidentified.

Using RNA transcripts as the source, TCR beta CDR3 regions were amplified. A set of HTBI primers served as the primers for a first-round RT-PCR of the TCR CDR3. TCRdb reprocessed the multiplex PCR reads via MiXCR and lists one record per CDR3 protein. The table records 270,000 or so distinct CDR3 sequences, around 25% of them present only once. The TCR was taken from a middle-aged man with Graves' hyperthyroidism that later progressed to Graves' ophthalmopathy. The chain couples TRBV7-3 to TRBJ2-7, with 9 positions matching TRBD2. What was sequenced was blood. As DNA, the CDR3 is TGTGCCAGCAGCCGAAGCGGGGGGTCTTCGATCTACGAGCAGTACTTC. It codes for CASSRSGGSSIYEQYF.